The 12 T cell receptor beta chains below come from one sample, sequenced in a study of cytomegalovirus exposure and HLA in healthy donors. The PCR made use of 60 Vbeta and 13 Jbeta primers. Libraries were prepared by immunoSEQ multiplex PCR; TCRdb keeps only in-frame clonotypes and omits some of them. The sample carries under 200,000 clones, about 77% recorded once. Sequenced: PBMCs. The origin of the receptors is a man between 60 and 70 years old in good health and CMV-seronegative.

A few counts support this clone. J is TRBJ2-2 and V is TRBV6-1; D is possibly TRBD2 (6 bases). CDR1 is MNHNS, CDR2 SASEGT, per germline. The ends were cut back, 8 bases at V and 6 bases at J, with 16 bases in the middle. This CDR3 has 14 residues. CDR3 nucleotide sequence: TGTGCCAGCGCGCGGGGCCCCGCGTCCGGGGAGCTGTTTTTT. It specifies CASARGPASGELFF.

This clone was recorded once. The chain joins TRBV6-1 to TRBJ2-3, with 9 nucleotides matching TRBD2. Germline CDR1 reads MNHNS; CDR2 reads SASEGT. The CDR3 is made up of 16 amino acids. The junction had 9 bases not matched to a gene; V was cut back by 4 bases and J by 4 bases. The CDR3 spells CASSVSSGGSADTQYF. The DNA of the CDR3 is TGTGCCAGCAGTGTGAGTAGCGGGGGCTCGGCAGATACGCAGTATTTT.

The chain couples TRBV5-4 to TRBJ2-3; the D gene is possibly TRBD2 (6 bases). V was clipped by 10 bases and J by 0 bases, with 15 bases between them. Germline lookup yields CDR1 SGHNT and CDR2 YYREEE (reference sequence). The CDR3 loop spans 14 amino acids. CDR3 amino acids: CAQSGGESTDTQYF. Here the CDR3 DNA reads TGTGCCCAAAGCGGCGGGGAGAGCACAGATACGCAGTATTTT.

This clone was counted between two and nine times. This chain joins TRBV7-2 and TRBJ2-5; 9 nucleotides match TRBD2. Germline CDR1 reads SGHTA; CDR2 reads FQGNSA. The CDR3 is 15 amino acids. Trimming took 5 bases from V and 1 from J; bases not matched to a gene: 5. The CDR3 is CASSPRRGGQETQYF. CDR3 DNA: TGTGCCAGCAGCCCAAGGCGGGGGGGCCAAGAGACCCAGTACTTC.

The V and J genes are TRBV10-3 and TRBJ2-5; 11 positions agree with TRBD2. With 4 bases clipped from V and 1 base from J, the junction kept 5 bases outside the gene matches. This CDR3 is 16 amino acids long. Germline values: CDR1 ENHRY, CDR2 SYGVKD. CDR3 sequence (DNA): TGTGCCATCAGTGCCGGGACTAGCGGAGTCCAAGAGACCCAGTACTTC. The encoded protein is CAISAGTSGVQETQYF.

The chain has TRBV27 and TRBJ2-2; 7 bases are a match to TRBD2. Germline CDR1 MNHEY, CDR2 SMNVEV (reference sequence). The CDR3 totals 15 residues. Losses at the gene ends were 5 bases for V and 4 bases for J; bases not matched to a gene: 7. CDR3 in DNA: TGTGCCAGCAGTCAGCTGTCTAGCGGCACCGGGGAGCTGTTTTTT. Amino acid sequence: CASSQLSSGTGELFF.

The chain uses TRBV5-4 and TRBJ2-5; 7 positions match TRBD2. V gave up 4 bases and J gave up 1 base; unmatched junction bases: 13. Looked up from germline, CDR1 is SGHNT and CDR2 is YYREEE (reference sequence). The CDR3 spans 17 residues. The CDR3 here is CASSPDPSGGVQETQYF. The CDR3 region has the DNA TGTGCCAGCAGCCCGGACCCCTCGGGGGGAGTCCAAGAGACCCAGTACTTC.

V gene TRBV30 combines with J gene TRBJ2-5; tentative D call: TRBD2 (5 bases). The J call is in doubt because the DNA end fits TRBJ2-7 better. The germline gives CDR1 GTSNPN, CDR2 SVGIG (reference sequence). The CDR3 loop spans 11 amino acids. The CDR3 loop is CAWSGLYEQYF. The CDR3 bases are TGTGCCTGGAGCGGACTCTACGAGCAGTACTTC.

The genes are TRBV11-2 and TRBJ2-7; the D is unclear. The ends were cut back, 7 bases at V and 2 bases at J, with 18 bases in the middle. This CDR3 spans 15 amino acids. From germline, CDR1 is SGHAT and CDR2 FQNNGV. CDR3 in amino acids: CASTTRRSTTYEQYF. Written as DNA, the CDR3 is TGTGCCAGCACCACCCGGAGAAGTACTACCTACGAGCAGTACTTC.

This clone is a singleton in its sample. V gene TRBV7-9 combines with J gene TRBJ1-2; no reliable D call. The germline CDR1 and CDR2 sequences are SEHNR and FQNEAQ (reference sequence). This CDR3 has 16 amino acids. Trimming cost V 2 bases and J 0 bases, with 13 bases left between them. The DNA of the CDR3 is TGTGCCAGCAGCTTATTTGCCACAGCAGCTAACTATGGCTACACCTTC. Translating it yields CASSLFATAANYGYTF.

The V and J genes are TRBV19 and TRBJ2-3; the match to TRBD1 covers 10 bases. CDR1 and CDR2 from the germline V gene are LNHDA and SQIVND (reference sequence). CDR3 length: 16 amino acids. The trim removed 5 bases at V and 4 bases at J, leaving 9 bases unmatched. CDR3 DNA: TGTGCCAGTAGTCCATCGACAGGGGGCGAGTCAGATACGCAGTATTTT. Protein: CASSPSTGGESDTQYF.

The genes are TRBV7-2 and TRBJ2-7; 7 positions agree with TRBD1. This CDR3 contains 16 residues. Losses at the gene ends were 0 bases for V and 0 bases for J; bases not matched to a gene: 5. The germline V gene has CDR1 SGHTA and CDR2 FQGNSA. In nucleotides, the CDR3 is TGTGCCAGCAGCTTAGCGGTGGACAGGAACTCCTACGAGCAGTACTTC. This encodes CASSLAVDRNSYEQYF.